One sample yielded the 10 T cell receptor beta chains listed below, sequenced in a study of post-analysis software for immune sequencing data (dated by TCRdb to the mid-2010s). What the authors observed across the whole study: Roughly 5 TRBV segments, including TRBV5-6, TRBV5-1 and TRBV20-1, were significantly more frequent in patients than controls.

The antigens of these receptors remain unknown. The method was PCR. This sample was sequenced with an Illumina HiSeq 2500. Unique molecular identifiers were incorporated into TCR beta cDNA libraries to reduce PCR and sequencing biases. TCRdb redid the processing of the public reads, applying fastp at Q25 and MiXCR, and retained in-frame beta chains. Under each unique CDR3 protein, matching rows form one entry showing the most common genes and DNA. The table for this sample lists about 820,000 distinct CDR3 sequences; roughly half of them were counted only once. The biggest ten clones account for approximately 4.5% of the sample. The sequenced sample consisted of blood. The receptor source for this set is a girl aged 10 to 17 with multiple sclerosis.

The chain employs TRBV7-9 and TRBJ2-6; D remains ambiguous. CDR1 and CDR2 (germline): SEHNR, FQNEAQ (reference sequence). Between the trimmed V and J ends, which lost 7 bases and 8 bases, there was a span of 24 bases. This CDR3 region has 17 residues. The CDR3 DNA sequence: TGTGCCAGCACCGGCCAGGCTCTCCAGGTCGGGCCCAACGTCCTGACTTTC. Its protein product is CASTGQALQVGPNVLTF.

This clonotype was observed a handful of times. The chain uses TRBV5-1 and TRBJ2-5; D gene uncertain. The V and J ends lost 4 bases and 4 bases respectively, with 11 bases between them. This CDR3 comprises 13 residues. Germline CDR1 and CDR2: SGHRS and YFSETQ. Here the CDR3 DNA reads TGCGCCAGCAGCCGCCTTAATACAGAGACCCAGTACTTC. Its protein product is CASSRLNTETQYF.

In nucleotides, the CDR3 is TGTGCCAGCATAGCTCGGCATGAGCAGTTCTTC. Translating it yields CASIARHEQFF. The chain employs TRBV6-4 and TRBJ2-1; D gene ambiguous. With 7 bases removed from V and 8 bases from J, the gap between germline ends came to 9 bases. Looked up from germline, CDR1 is MRHNA and CDR2 is SNTAGT. The CDR3 length is 11 residues.

The CDR3 DNA sequence: TGTGCCAGCAAACCCCAAGGGGTCACCGGGGAGCTGTTTTTT. This gives the protein CASKPQGVTGELFF. The rearrangement joins TRBV6-4 to TRBJ2-2, with a weak D call TRBD1 (5 bases). Germline V gene lookup returns CDR1 MRHNA and CDR2 SNTAGT. Trimming cost V 7 bases and J 4 bases, with 13 bases left between them. The CDR3 has 14 amino acids.

The chain is built from TRBV5-4 and TRBJ2-3; D remains unclear. The CDR3 is made up of 15 amino acids. CDR1 is SGHNT, CDR2 YYREEE, per germline (reference sequence). V was pared by 0 bases and J by 2 bases, with 10 bases between. The CDR3 protein is CASSLAVQATDTQYF. CDR3 bases: TGTGCCAGCAGCTTGGCGGTTCAGGCCACAGATACGCAGTATTTT.

The chain carries TRBV2 and TRBJ2-5; a possible D gene is TRBD1 (6 bases). CDR1 SNHLY and CDR2 FYNNEI come from the germline V gene. V gave up 5 bases and J gave up 4 bases, with 11 bases separating them. This CDR3 is 13 amino acids long. The CDR3 loop is CASSRTALETQYF. The DNA of the CDR3 is TGTGCCAGCAGTCGGACAGCTCTAGAGACCCAGTACTTC.

This chain links TRBV7-9 with TRBJ1-1; TRBD1 might be the D (5 bases). This CDR3 is built from 13 residues. Trimming took off 6 bases at V and 6 bases at J, with 14 bases between the two ends. Germline CDR1 reads SEHNR; CDR2 reads FQNEAQ (reference sequence). The CDR3 DNA reads as TGTGCCAGCAGAACAATGGCAGGGCCTGAAGCTTTCTTT. Translating it yields CASRTMAGPEAFF. Combining the CDR3 with reference TRBV7-9 and TRBJ1-1 gives the whole variable domain DTGVSQNPRHKITKRGQNVTFRCDPISEHNRLYWYRQTLGQGPEFLTYFQNEAQLEKSRLLSDRFSAERPKGSFSTLEIQRTEQGDSAMYLCASRTMAGPEAFFGQGTRLTVV.

This clonotype turned up a few times. This rearrangement joins TRBV15 to TRBJ1-5; no clear D gene. The CDR3 consists of 13 residues. V was pared by 1 base and J by 7 bases, with 8 bases between. CDR1 is LNHNV, CDR2 YYDKDF, per germline (reference sequence). This CDR3 reads CATSRGEGQPQHF. The CDR3 DNA follows: TGTGCCACCAGCAGAGGTGAGGGCCAGCCCCAGCATTTT.

This clonotype was seen only a few times. This chain uses TRBV7-9 with TRBJ2-5; D possibly uses TRBD1 or TRBD2 (7 bases each). Germline CDR1 is SEHNR and CDR2 is FQNEAQ (reference sequence). The CDR3 is 15 amino acids. Trimming pared 3 bases from V and 1 base from J, leaving 12 bases between. CDR3 loop: CASSFRGGIQETQYF. Here the CDR3 DNA reads TGTGCCAGCAGCTTCAGGGGGGGCATCCAAGAGACCCAGTACTTC.

The table lists this clonotype with a few counts. V is TRBV10-1 and J is TRBJ1-2, with D hard to call. This CDR3 spans 13 amino acids. V shed 3 bases and J shed 4 bases, with 9 bases lying between them. Germline V gene lookup returns CDR1 WNHNN and CDR2 SYGVQD (reference sequence). The CDR3 here is CASSEMGSYGYTF. In DNA form, the CDR3 reads TGCGCCAGCAGTGAAATGGGAAGCTATGGCTACACCTTC.